A selection of T cell receptor beta chains follows, all from one sample in a study of low-dose radiotherapy and immunotherapy resistance in tumors. TCRdb re-derived calls from the reads in MiXCR, one entry per CDR3 protein. This sample has tens of thousands of distinct CDR3 sequences, with more than 7.5% found just once. This sample comprised PBMCs, obtained before treatment. These receptors were taken from a male donor with prostate cancer. The CDR3 runs from the conserved cysteine through the conserved F or W. The D gene is left open where the match is weak. Size is omitted from some rows. Given values are once, few, many or a class for expanded clones.

size	V	D	J	CDR3	DNA
many	TRBV19	.	TRBJ2-3	CASSPNAPTDTQYF	TGTGCCAGTAGTCCAAACGCCCCCACAGATACGCAGTATTTT
many	TRBV18	TRBD2	TRBJ2-7	CASTFGTSGLYEQYF	TGTGCCAGCACCTTTGGGACTAGCGGATTATACGAGCAGTACTTC
.	TRBV5-1	.	TRBJ2-2	CASSTGHPSGGELFF	TGCGCCAGCAGCACCGGACACCCGTCCGGCGGGGAGCTGTTTTTT
many	TRBV7-9	TRBD1	TRBJ2-4	CASSFRQGQGNIQYF	TGTGCCAGCAGCTTTAGGCAGGGACAGGGGAACATTCAGTACTTC
few	TRBV2	TRBD2	TRBJ2-5	CASSEGGVETQYF	TGTGCCAGCAGTGAGGGAGGGGTAGAGACCCAGTACTTC
many	TRBV5-1	TRBD1	TRBJ1-1	CASSLEGTGGGSTEAFF	TGCGCCAGCAGCTTGGAGGGGACAGGGGGCGGAAGCACTGAAGCTTTCTTT
many	TRBV28	.	TRBJ2-1	CASSLLRVQGPHYNEQFF	TGTGCCAGCAGCCTCCTCCGAGTCCAGGGCCCCCACTACAATGAGCAGTTCTTC
many	TRBV4-1	TRBD1	TRBJ2-1	CASLGQGGNEQFF	TGCGCCAGCCTAGGACAGGGTGGAAATGAGCAGTTCTTC
few	TRBV27	.	TRBJ2-1	CASSSGTPYNEQFF	TGTGCCAGCAGTTCGGGGACACCTTACAATGAGCAGTTCTTC
many	TRBV5-4	TRBD1	TRBJ2-7	CASQGASNEQYF	TGTGCCAGCCAGGGGGCTTCCAACGAGCAGTACTTC
many	TRBV9	.	TRBJ2-7	CASSRTLASSSYEQYF	TGTGCCAGCAGTCGAACCCTAGCGAGTAGCTCCTACGAGCAGTACTTC
few	TRBV5-1	TRBD1	TRBJ2-7	CASTRDRDEQYF	TGCGCCAGCACCAGGGACAGGGACGAGCAGTACTTC
many	TRBV24-1	.	TRBJ2-1	CATSDPPEQFF	TGTGCCACCAGTGATCCCCCCGAGCAGTTCTTC
.	TRBV5-6	.	TRBJ1-5	CASSLGAHGNQPQHF	TGTGCCAGCAGCTTGGGGGCCCACGGGAATCAGCCCCAGCATTTT
many	TRBV7-2	.	TRBJ2-1	CASSFAVTVNEQFF	TGTGCCAGCAGCTTTGCGGTAACGGTCAATGAGCAGTTCTTC
many	TRBV29-1	TRBD1	TRBJ2-7	CSVITGTGDSYEQYF	TGCAGCGTTATAACCGGGACAGGGGATTCCTACGAGCAGTACTTC
many	TRBV6-5	TRBD2	TRBJ2-3	CASSYSPAGGADTQYF	TGTGCCAGCAGTTACTCACCAGCGGGAGGGGCAGATACGCAGTATTTT
many	TRBV6-2/TRBV6-3	TRBD1	TRBJ1-5	CASRKHQGADNQPQHF	TGTGCCAGCAGGAAACATCAGGGGGCAGACAATCAGCCCCAGCATTTT
.	TRBV12-3/TRBV12-4	.	TRBJ2-1	CASSQPGPEQFF	TGTGCCAGCAGTCAACCGGGGCCTGAGCAGTTCTTC
many	TRBV3-1	.	TRBJ2-1	CASSQPGSEQFF	TGTGCCAGCAGCCAACCTGGAAGTGAGCAGTTCTTC
once	TRBV28	TRBD1	TRBJ2-1	CASSTGGAYNEQFF	TGTGCCAGCTCCACAGGGGGCGCATACAATGAGCAGTTCTTC
many	TRBV5-8	.	TRBJ2-2	CASRLRGSGELFF	TGTGCCAGCAGACTTCGTGGTAGCGGGGAGCTGTTTTTT
many	TRBV14	.	TRBJ2-5	CASSQEQDNAQETQYF	TGTGCCAGCAGCCAAGAACAGGACAACGCACAAGAGACCCAGTACTTC
many	TRBV5-1	.	TRBJ1-1	CASSLGFEAFF	TGCGCCAGCAGCTTGGGATTTGAAGCTTTCTTT
many	TRBV7-6	TRBD2	TRBJ2-2	CASSLMASGNTGELFF	TGTGCCAGCAGCTTAATGGCTAGCGGGAATACCGGGGAGCTGTTTTTT
many	TRBV7-2	TRBD1	TRBJ2-3	CASTRGDRGTDTQYF	TGTGCCAGCACCCGCGGGGACAGGGGAACAGATACGCAGTATTTT
many	TRBV11-1	.	TRBJ2-7	CASSLNRDTLSEQYF	TGTGCCAGCAGCTTGAACCGGGACACCCTGTCCGAGCAGTACTTC
many	TRBV4-1	TRBD2	TRBJ2-1	CASSQVGGGLASNEQFF	TGCGCCAGCAGCCAAGTCGGGGGGGGACTAGCGTCCAATGAGCAGTTCTTC
many	TRBV26	.	TRBJ1-1	CASSLGSGTEAFF	TGTGCCAGCAGCCTAGGGAGCGGCACTGAAGCTTTCTTT
many	TRBV29-1	.	TRBJ2-1	CSVVRHEQFF	TGCAGCGTTGTAAGGCATGAGCAGTTCTTC
many	TRBV4-2	TRBD2	TRBJ2-1	CASSQSGRAPYNEQFF	TGTGCCAGCAGCCAAAGTGGGAGGGCCCCCTACAATGAGCAGTTCTTC
many	TRBV28	TRBD1	TRBJ2-7	CASRRQGLSYEQYF	TGTGCCAGCCGCAGACAGGGGTTATCCTACGAGCAGTACTTC
many	TRBV14	.	TRBJ2-1	CASSHPPTVVEQFF	TGTGCCAGCAGCCACCCACCCACGGTGGTGGAGCAGTTCTTC
few	TRBV10-3	.	TRBJ1-6	CAITNKDGDSPLHF	TGTGCCATCACTAACAAGGATGGGGATTCACCCCTCCACTTT
many	TRBV6-6	.	TRBJ2-5	CASSPRTVRETQYF	TGTGCCAGCAGTCCTAGGACGGTCCGGGAGACCCAGTACTTC
many	TRBV6-6	.	TRBJ2-5	CAVRSGQETQYF	TGTGCCGTAAGGAGCGGGCAAGAGACCCAGTACTTC
many	TRBV7-2	.	TRBJ2-1	CASSLALAQSSYNEQFF	TGTGCCAGCAGCTTAGCGCTAGCGCAGAGCTCCTACAATGAGCAGTTCTTC
.	TRBV27	.	TRBJ2-2	CASSFIVGMNTGELFF	TGTGCCAGCAGTTTTATTGTTGGGATGAACACCGGGGAGCTGTTTTTT
.	TRBV28	TRBD1	TRBJ1-2	CASSSADRAYGYTF	TGTGCCAGCAGTTCTGCGGACAGGGCCTATGGCTACACCTTC
.	TRBV7-2	.	TRBJ2-1	CASSLGTAGNEQFF	TGTGCCAGCAGCCTGGGGACAGCGGGGAATGAGCAGTTCTTC
many	TRBV7-2	.	TRBJ2-4	CASSLVGESKNIQYF	TGTGCCAGCAGCTTAGTGGGGGAATCCAAAAACATTCAGTACTTC
many	TRBV12-3/TRBV12-4	.	TRBJ2-5	CASGYVETQYF	TGTGCCAGCGGATACGTCGAGACCCAGTACTTC
many	TRBV29-1	.	TRBJ2-3	CSVDPSTDTQYF	TGCAGCGTTGACCCAAGCACAGATACGCAGTATTTT
many	TRBV6-5	TRBD1	TRBJ2-5	CASRTGGGQTQYF	TGTGCCAGCAGGACAGGGGGCGGACAGACCCAGTACTTC
.	TRBV20-1	TRBD1	TRBJ1-5	CSASGQVSNQPQHF	TGCAGTGCTAGTGGACAGGTGAGCAATCAGCCCCAGCATTTT
many	TRBV12-3/TRBV12-4	.	TRBJ2-1	CASSLPGSYNEQFF	TGTGCCAGCAGTTTACCTGGGAGTTACAATGAGCAGTTCTTC
many	TRBV11-1	TRBD1	TRBJ1-1	CASSIRQGATTEAFF	TGTGCCAGCAGCATCCGACAGGGGGCAACGACTGAAGCTTTCTTT
many	TRBV7-3	.	TRBJ1-2	CASSLEPEGDGYTF	TGTGCCAGCAGCTTAGAACCGGAAGGAGACGGCTACACCTTC
many	TRBV7-2	.	TRBJ2-2	CASSLFWGSGELFF	TGTGCCAGCAGCTTATTTTGGGGATCCGGGGAGCTGTTTTTT
many	TRBV7-9	.	TRBJ2-7	CASSRDDPQGGRRHEQYF	TGTGCCAGCAGCCGAGATGACCCGCAGGGGGGCAGGAGGCACGAGCAGTACTTC
many	TRBV4-1	TRBD1	TRBJ2-2	CASSQNDRDTGELFF	TGCGCCAGCAGCCAAAATGACAGGGACACCGGGGAGCTGTTTTTT
many	TRBV7-2	.	TRBJ2-3	CASRFDRSSSTDTQYF	TGTGCCAGCAGATTCGACAGGTCCTCTAGCACAGATACGCAGTATTTT
.	TRBV12-3/TRBV12-4	TRBD2	TRBJ2-7	CASTGLAGGEQYF	TGTGCCAGCACCGGGCTAGCGGGTGGCGAGCAGTACTTC